The next 18 T cell receptor beta chains were all read from a single sample in a study of blood T cells in healthy people across ages. For the second PCR, which ran for 7 to 11 cycles, a sample-barcoded 5' primer and a J-beta primer mix were used. TCRdb re-analysed the 5' RACE reads in MiXCR, keeping a single row per CDR3 protein. There are 700,000 to 950,000 distinct CDR3 sequences in the sample; roughly 44% occur only once, and around 20% lies in the top ten. The sequenced material came from blood. These receptors were obtained from an older woman in good health.

This clonotype was observed a handful of times. This may come from a read error, since a much larger clone is one base off. This rearrangement joins TRBV6-5 to TRBJ2-5, with 7 bases identical to TRBD2. Judging by the DNA end, TRBJ2-7 fits better; the J call may be wrong. This CDR3 is built from 13 residues. Germline V lookup: CDR1 MNHEY, CDR2 SVGAGI. The CDR3 DNA reads as TGTGCCAGCAGGCTTTGGCGGGAGAGCGAGCAGTACTTC. This translates into CASRLWRESEQYF.

V gene TRBV2 combines with J gene TRBJ2-7; 8 positions agree with TRBD1. The J call is doubtful: the DNA matches TRBJ2-5 better. The CDR3 sequence is 18 residues long. Per germline, CDR1 SNHLY and CDR2 FYNNEI. CDR3 in amino acids: CASTDRGVGQGAVETQYF. The CDR3 DNA is TGTGCCAGCACCGACAGGGGCGTCGGGCAGGGGGCTGTTGAGACCCAGTACTTC.

V is TRBV3-1 and J is TRBJ2-5; D may be TRBD1 (5 bases). Trimming removed 1 base at V and 1 base at J, with 13 bases between. Germline V CDR1 and CDR2: LGHDT, YNNKEL (reference sequence). There are 16 residues in the CDR3. CDR3 nucleotide sequence: TGTGCCAGCAGCCAAGCGGGCTTCACAGGCCAAGAGACCCAGTACTTC. Amino acid sequence: CASSQAGFTGQETQYF.

A few counts support this clonotype. V and J are TRBV27 and TRBJ2-4; TRBD2 is a possible D gene (5 bases). V lost 8 bases to trimming and J lost 5 bases, with 13 bases between them. CDR1 is MNHEY and CDR2 is SMNVEV in the germline V gene (reference sequence). This CDR3 spans 13 amino acids. CDR3 bases: TGTGCCAGCGGGAGTTCGGTCGAAAACATTCAGTACTTC. Translating gives CASGSSVENIQYF.

The chain couples TRBV20-1 to TRBJ2-2; tentatively, D is TRBD2 (6 bases). Germline loops: CDR1 DFQATT, CDR2 SNEGSKA (reference sequence). The germline V and J ends were trimmed by 7 bases and 5 bases, with 11 bases remaining between them. This CDR3 region has 12 residues. CDR3 sequence: CSGAAGTGELFF. CDR3 sequence (DNA): TGCAGTGGAGCGGCGGGGACCGGGGAGCTGTTTTTT.

The gene calls are TRBV6-2 or TRBV6-3 and TRBJ2-3; D tentatively fits TRBD1 or TRBD2 (8 bases each). CDR3 length: 19 residues. Trimming took off 2 bases at V and 2 bases at J, with 23 bases between the two ends. Germline V gene data show CDR1 as MNHEY and CDR2 as SVGEGT. This chain's CDR3 is CASSYTGGRAAGDTDTQYF. The CDR3 DNA reads TGTGCCAGCAGTTACACAGGGGGTAGAGCAGCGGGGGACACAGATACGCAGTATTTT.

This sequence joins TRBV7-2 and TRBJ2-1; D may be TRBD1 (5 bases). The CDR3 contains 14 residues. Germline V gene lookup returns CDR1 SGHTA and CDR2 FQGNSA. V lost 0 bases and J 5 bases, leaving 8 bases between the germline ends. CDR3 bases: TGTGCCAGCAGCTTAGCAGGGGTCCACAATGAGCAGTTCTTC. This codes for CASSLAGVHNEQFF. The full variable domain, its missing parts supplied by reference TRBV7-2 and TRBJ2-1, is GAGVSQSPSNKVTEKGKDVELRCDPISGHTALYWYRQSLGQGLEFLIYFQGNSAPDKSGLPSDRFSAERTGGSVSTLTIQRTQQEDSAVYLCASSLAGVHNEQFFGPGTRLTVL.

The chain combines TRBV7-2 with TRBJ1-1; D uncertain. CDR3 length: 14 amino acids. V was trimmed by 1 base and J by 4 bases, leaving 10 bases between them. Per the germline V gene, CDR1 is SGHTA and CDR2 is FQGNSA. The CDR3 spells CASSLVSQITEAFF. DNA of the CDR3: TGTGCCAGCAGCTTAGTCTCCCAGATCACTGAAGCTTTCTTT.

The chain employs TRBV7-9 and TRBJ2-1; 12 positions agree with TRBD2. Trimming took 5 bases from V and 6 from J; bases not matched to a gene: 8. The CDR3 has 16 residues. Per the germline V gene, CDR1 is SEHNR and CDR2 is FQNEAQ (reference sequence). In DNA, the CDR3 is TGTGCCAGCAGCCGGATCCTAGCGGGGGGGCTCAATGAGCAGTTCTTC. This encodes CASSRILAGGLNEQFF.

This chain uses TRBV7-6 with TRBJ2-3, with no clear D. Germline CDR1 reads SGHVS; CDR2 reads FNYEAQ. With 10 bases removed from V and 3 bases from J, the gap between germline ends came to 8 bases. The CDR3 has 11 amino acids. The CDR3 nucleotides read TGTGCCATCGGGCAGACAGATACGCAGTATTTT. It specifies CAIGQTDTQYF. Full variable domain (outside the CDR3, taken from reference TRBV7-6 and TRBJ2-3): GAGVSQSPRYKVTKRGQDVALRCDPISGHVSLYWYRQALGQGPEFLTYFNYEAQQDKSGLPNDRFSAERPEGSISTLTIQRTEQRDSAMYRCAIGQTDTQYFGPGTRLTVL.

The chain has TRBV20-1 and TRBJ2-1; 9 bases agree with TRBD2. The V segment lost 5 bases and the J segment 4 bases; nucleotides outside the gene matches: 9. Looked up from germline, CDR1 is DFQATT and CDR2 is SNEGSKA (reference sequence). There are 15 residues in the CDR3. The CDR3 nucleotides are TGCAGTGCTGGCCGGGCGGGAGGGGGGTACAATGAGCAGTTCTTC. This encodes CSAGRAGGGYNEQFF.

The rearrangement uses TRBV28 and TRBJ2-7; a weak D match, TRBD2 (5 bases). The CDR3 has 13 amino acids. Germline CDR1 and CDR2: MDHEN and SYDVKM. V lost 7 bases, J lost 2 bases, and 12 bases lay in between. The CDR3 reads CASIRRTPYEQYF. DNA for the CDR3: TGTGCCAGCATCCGAAGGACTCCCTACGAGCAGTACTTC. The full variable domain, with the rest looked up from reference TRBV28 and TRBJ2-7, is DVKVTQSSRYLVKRTGEKVFLECVQDMDHENMFWYRQDPGLGLRLIYFSYDVKMKEKGDIPEGYSVSREKKERFSLILESASTNQTSMYLCASIRRTPYEQYFGPGTRLTVT.

CDR3 in amino acids: CASSSATGGARETQYF. The CDR3 DNA reads as TGTGCCAGCAGCTCGGCCACAGGGGGTGCGAGGGAGACCCAGTACTTC. This chain links TRBV7-7 with TRBJ2-5; 8 bases align to TRBD1. CDR1 is SSHAT and CDR2 is FNYEAQ in the germline V gene (reference sequence). The ends lost 4 bases at V and 5 bases at J; junction bases unmatched: 12. This CDR3 region has 16 residues.

The chain combines TRBV10-3 with TRBJ2-5; D possibly corresponds to TRBD1 (6 bases). Looked up from germline, CDR1 is ENHRY and CDR2 is SYGVKD. Trimming took off 4 bases at V and 1 base at J, with 7 bases between the two ends. This CDR3 spans 13 amino acids. CDR3 sequence (DNA): TGTGCCATCAGTGTACAGGGCCAAGAGACCCAGTACTTC. Amino acids: CAISVQGQETQYF.

This clonotype was observed at least ten times. The CDR3 nucleotides read TGTGCCAGCAGCCCGGGGCCGGGACATCAAGAGACCCAGTACTTC. Its protein is CASSPGPGHQETQYF. This chain connects TRBV7-3 to TRBJ2-5, with D possibly TRBD1 on 6 matching bases. This CDR3 comprises 15 residues. The germline V and J ends were trimmed by 5 bases and 2 bases, with 15 bases remaining between them. Germline assignment: CDR1 SGHTA and CDR2 FQGTGA.

Of note for this clonotype: The junction shows a germline mismatch at one end, possibly a read error. V is TRBV6-1 and J is TRBJ2-3; D remains ambiguous. CDR3 length equals 15 residues. The germline V gene encodes CDR1 MNHNS and CDR2 SASEGT. CDR3 region: CASSELWRRTDMQYF. The CDR3 nucleotides read TGTGCCAGCAGTGAACTTTGGCGGCGCACAGATATGCAGTATTTT.

In this sample, this clonotype turned up a few times. The CDR3: CASSPGDRVNGYTF. In DNA, the CDR3 is TGTGCCAGCAGCCCAGGGGACAGGGTGAATGGCTACACCTTC. The chain recombines TRBV9 with TRBJ1-2; TRBD1 agrees at 9 bases. V shed 4 bases, J shed 6 bases, and the junction held 7 bases outside the gene matches. Germline V CDR1 and CDR2: SGDLS, YYNGEE. The CDR3 is 14 residues long.

This clonotype was recorded many times. V gene TRBV29-1 combines with J gene TRBJ2-3; D might be TRBD2 (5 bases). CDR3 length equals 13 residues. Germline V gives CDR1 SQVTM, CDR2 ANQGSEA. Trimming removed 4 bases at V and 10 bases at J, with 18 bases between. CDR3 residues: CSVGPPLEGAQYF. Written as DNA, the CDR3 is TGCAGCGTTGGCCCGCCCTTAGAGGGAGCGCAGTATTTT.